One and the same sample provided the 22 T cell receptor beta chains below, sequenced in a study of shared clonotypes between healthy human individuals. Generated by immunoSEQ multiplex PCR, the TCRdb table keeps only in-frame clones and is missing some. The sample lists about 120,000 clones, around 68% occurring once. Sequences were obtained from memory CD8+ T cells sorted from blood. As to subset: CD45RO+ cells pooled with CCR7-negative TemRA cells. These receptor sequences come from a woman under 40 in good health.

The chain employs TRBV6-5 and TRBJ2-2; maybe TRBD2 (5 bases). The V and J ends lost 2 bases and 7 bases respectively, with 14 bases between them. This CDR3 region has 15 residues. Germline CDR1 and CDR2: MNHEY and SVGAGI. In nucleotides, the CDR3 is TGTGCCAGCAGTTACCGAACTAGGGAAATCGGGGAGCTGTTTTTT. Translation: CASSYRTREIGELFF.

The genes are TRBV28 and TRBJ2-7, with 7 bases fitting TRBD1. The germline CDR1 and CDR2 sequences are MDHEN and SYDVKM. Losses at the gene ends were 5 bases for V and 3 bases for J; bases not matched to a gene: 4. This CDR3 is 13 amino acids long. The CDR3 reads CASSPTGNYEQYF. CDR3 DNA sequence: TGTGCCAGCAGTCCGACAGGGAACTACGAGCAGTACTTC. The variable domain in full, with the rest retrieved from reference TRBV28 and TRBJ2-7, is DVKVTQSSRYLVKRTGEKVFLECVQDMDHENMFWYRQDPGLGLRLIYFSYDVKMKEKGDIPEGYSVSREKKERFSLILESASTNQTSMYLCASSPTGNYEQYFGPGTRLTVT.

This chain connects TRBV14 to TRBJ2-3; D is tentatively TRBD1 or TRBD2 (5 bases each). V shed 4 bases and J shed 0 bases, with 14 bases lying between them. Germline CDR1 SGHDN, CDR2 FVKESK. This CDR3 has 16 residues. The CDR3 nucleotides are TGTGCCAGCAGCCCAAGGTATTGGGACAGCACAGATACGCAGTATTTT. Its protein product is CASSPRYWDSTDTQYF.

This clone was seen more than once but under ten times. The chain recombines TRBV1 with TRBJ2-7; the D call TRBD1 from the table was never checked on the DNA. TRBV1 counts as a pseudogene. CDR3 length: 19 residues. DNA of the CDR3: TGCACCAGCAGCCAAGACCACCCCGCCCCCGGGACACCCACCTACGAGCAGTACTTC. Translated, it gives CTSSQDHPAPGTPTYEQYF.

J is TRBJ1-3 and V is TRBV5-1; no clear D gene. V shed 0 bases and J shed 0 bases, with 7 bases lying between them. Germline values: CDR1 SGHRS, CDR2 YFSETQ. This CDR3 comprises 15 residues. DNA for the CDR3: TGCGCCAGCAGCTTGGATCCAGGCTCTGGAAACACCATATATTTT. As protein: CASSLDPGSGNTIYF.

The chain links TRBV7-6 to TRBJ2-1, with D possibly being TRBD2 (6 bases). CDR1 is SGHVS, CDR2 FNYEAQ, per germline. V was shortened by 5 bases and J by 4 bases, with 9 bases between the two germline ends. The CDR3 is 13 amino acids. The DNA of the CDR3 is TGTGCCAGCAGCAAGACTAGTTACAATGAGCAGTTCTTC. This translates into CASSKTSYNEQFF.

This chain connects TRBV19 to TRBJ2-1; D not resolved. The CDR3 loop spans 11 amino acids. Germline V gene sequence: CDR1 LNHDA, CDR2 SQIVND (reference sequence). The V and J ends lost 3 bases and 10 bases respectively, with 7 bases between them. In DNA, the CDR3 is TGTGCCAGTAGTATGATGGGAGAGCAGTTCTTC. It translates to CASSMMGEQFF.

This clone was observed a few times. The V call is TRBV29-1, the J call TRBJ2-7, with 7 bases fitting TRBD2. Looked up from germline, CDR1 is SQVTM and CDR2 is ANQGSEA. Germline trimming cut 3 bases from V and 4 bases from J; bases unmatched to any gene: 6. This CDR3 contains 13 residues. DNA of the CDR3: TGCAGCGTTGAGGATGAAGCGGGGTACGAGCAGTACTTC. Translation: CSVEDEAGYEQYF.

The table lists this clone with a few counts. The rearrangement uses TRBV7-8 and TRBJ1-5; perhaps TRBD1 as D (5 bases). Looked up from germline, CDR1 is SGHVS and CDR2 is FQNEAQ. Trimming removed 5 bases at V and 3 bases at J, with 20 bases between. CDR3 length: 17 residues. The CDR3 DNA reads TGTGCCAGCAGCGACCGCGGCGGGGCAGACTTCAATCAGCCCCAGCATTTT. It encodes CASSDRGGADFNQPQHF.

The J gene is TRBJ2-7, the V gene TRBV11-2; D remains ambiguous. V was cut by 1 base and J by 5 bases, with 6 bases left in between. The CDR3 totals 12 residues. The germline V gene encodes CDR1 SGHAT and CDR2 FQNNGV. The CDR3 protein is CASSLVNNEQYF. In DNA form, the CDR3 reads TGTGCCAGCAGCTTAGTGAATAACGAGCAGTACTTC. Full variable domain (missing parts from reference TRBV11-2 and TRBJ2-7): EAGVAQSPRYKIIEKRQSVAFWCNPISGHATLYWYQQILGQGPKLLIQFQNNGVVDDSQLPKDRFSAERLKGVDSTLKIQPAKLEDSAVYLCASSLVNNEQYFGPGTRLTVT.

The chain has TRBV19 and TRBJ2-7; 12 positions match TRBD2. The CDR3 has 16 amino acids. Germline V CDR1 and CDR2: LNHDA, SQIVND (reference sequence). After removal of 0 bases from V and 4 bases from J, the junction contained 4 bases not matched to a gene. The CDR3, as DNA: TGTGCCAGTAGTATAGATCTAGCGGGAGGGCAATACGAGCAGTACTTC. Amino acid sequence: CASSIDLAGGQYEQYF.

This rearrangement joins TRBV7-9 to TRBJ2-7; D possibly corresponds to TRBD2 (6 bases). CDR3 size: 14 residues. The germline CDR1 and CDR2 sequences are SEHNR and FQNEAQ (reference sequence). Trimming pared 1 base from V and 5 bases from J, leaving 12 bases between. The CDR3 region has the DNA TGTGCCAGCAGCTTAGTAAGCGGAGGGAACGAGCAGTACTTC. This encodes CASSLVSGGNEQYF. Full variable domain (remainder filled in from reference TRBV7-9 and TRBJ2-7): DTGVSQNPRHKITKRGQNVTFRCDPISEHNRLYWYRQTLGQGPEFLTYFQNEAQLEKSRLLSDRFSAERPKGSFSTLEIQRTEQGDSAMYLCASSLVSGGNEQYFGPGTRLTVT.

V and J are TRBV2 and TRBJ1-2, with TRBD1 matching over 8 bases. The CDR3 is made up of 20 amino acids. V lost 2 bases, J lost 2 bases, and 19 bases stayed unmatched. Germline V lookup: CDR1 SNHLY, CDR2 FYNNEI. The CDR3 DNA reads TGTGCCAGCAGTGAATGGGGCCATGGGACAGGATCAGTTAACAACTATGGCTACACCTTC. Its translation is CASSEWGHGTGSVNNYGYTF. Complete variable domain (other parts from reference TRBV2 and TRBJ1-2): EPEVTQTPSHQVTQMGQEVILRCVPISNHLYFYWYRQILGQKVEFLVSFYNNEISEKSEIFDDQFSVERPDGSNFTLKIRSTKLEDSAMYFCASSEWGHGTGSVNNYGYTFGSGTRLTVV.

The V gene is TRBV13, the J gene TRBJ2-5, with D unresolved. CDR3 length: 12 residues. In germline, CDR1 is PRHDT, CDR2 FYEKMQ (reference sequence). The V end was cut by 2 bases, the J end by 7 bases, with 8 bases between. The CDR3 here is CASSLQWGTQYF. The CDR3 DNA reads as TGTGCCAGCAGCTTACAGTGGGGGACCCAGTACTTC.

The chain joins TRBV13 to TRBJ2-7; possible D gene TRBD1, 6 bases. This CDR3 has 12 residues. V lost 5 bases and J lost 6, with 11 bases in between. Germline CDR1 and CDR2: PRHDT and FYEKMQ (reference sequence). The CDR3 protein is CASSPIGGEQYF. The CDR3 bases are TGTGCCAGCAGCCCAATAGGGGGCGAGCAGTACTTC. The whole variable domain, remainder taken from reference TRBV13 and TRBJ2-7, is AAGVIQSPRHLIKEKRETATLKCYPIPRHDTVYWYQQGPGQDPQFLISFYEKMQSDKGSIPDRFSAQQFSDYHSELNMSSLELGDSALYFCASSPIGGEQYFGPGTRLTVT.

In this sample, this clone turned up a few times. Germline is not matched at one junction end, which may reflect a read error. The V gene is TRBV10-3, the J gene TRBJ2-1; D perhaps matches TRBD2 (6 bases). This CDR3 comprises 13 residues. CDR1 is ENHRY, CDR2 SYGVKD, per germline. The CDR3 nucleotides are TGTGCCATCCAGGACCAGATCGGACTACCCATAATCTTC. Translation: CAIQDQIGLPIIF.

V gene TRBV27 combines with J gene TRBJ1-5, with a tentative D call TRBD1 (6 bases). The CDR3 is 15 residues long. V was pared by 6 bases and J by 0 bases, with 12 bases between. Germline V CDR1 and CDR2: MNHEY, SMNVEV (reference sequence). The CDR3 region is CASRLGGSSNQPQHF. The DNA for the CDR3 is TGTGCCAGCAGGCTGGGGGGCAGTAGCAATCAGCCCCAGCATTTT.

Here the CDR3 DNA reads TGTGCCAGTAGTACCCGACCGGGGGACTACGAGCAGTACTTC. Amino acids: CASSTRPGDYEQYF. The chain recombines TRBV19 with TRBJ2-7; possible D gene TRBD2, 6 bases. Germline CDR1 and CDR2: LNHDA and SQIVND (reference sequence). There are 14 residues in the CDR3. The V and J ends lost 4 bases and 3 bases respectively, with 13 bases between them.

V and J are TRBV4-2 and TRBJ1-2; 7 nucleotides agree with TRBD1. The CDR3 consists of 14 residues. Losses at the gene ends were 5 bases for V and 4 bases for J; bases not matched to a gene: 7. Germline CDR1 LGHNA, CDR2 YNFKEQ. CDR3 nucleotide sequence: TGTGCCAGCAGCTTAGGGGGCACGGGCTATGGCTACACCTTC. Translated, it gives CASSLGGTGYGYTF.

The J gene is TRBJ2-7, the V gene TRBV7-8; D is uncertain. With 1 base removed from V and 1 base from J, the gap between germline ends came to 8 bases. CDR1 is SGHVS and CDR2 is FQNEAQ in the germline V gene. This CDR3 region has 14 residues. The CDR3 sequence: CASSLGTESYEQYF. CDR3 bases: TGTGCCAGCAGCTTAGGAACAGAATCCTACGAGCAGTACTTC. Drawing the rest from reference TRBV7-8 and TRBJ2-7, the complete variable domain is GAGVSQSPRYKVAKRGQDVALRCDPISGHVSLFWYQQALGQGPEFLTYFQNEAQLDKSGLPSDRFFAERPEGSVSTLKIQRTQQEDSAVYLCASSLGTESYEQYFGPGTRLTVT.

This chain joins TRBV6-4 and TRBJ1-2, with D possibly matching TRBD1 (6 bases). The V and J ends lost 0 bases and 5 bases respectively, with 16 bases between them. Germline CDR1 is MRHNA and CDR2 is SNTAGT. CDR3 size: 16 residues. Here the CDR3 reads CASSDSGAEGVYGYTF. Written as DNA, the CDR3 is TGTGCCAGCAGTGACTCCGGGGCCGAGGGGGTTTATGGCTACACCTTC.

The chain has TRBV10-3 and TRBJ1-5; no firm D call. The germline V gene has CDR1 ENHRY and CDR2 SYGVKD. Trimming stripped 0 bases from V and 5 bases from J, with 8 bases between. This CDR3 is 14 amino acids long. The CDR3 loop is CAISESATHQPQHF. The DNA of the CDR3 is TGTGCCATCAGTGAGTCTGCCACTCATCAGCCCCAGCATTTT.